This TCR beta chain was profiled in a study of identical twins. TCRdb recomputed calls from the 5' RACE reads with MiXCR, one row per CDR3 protein. The data contain 250,000 or so distinct CDR3 sequences, about 9% of them singletons. The data also belong to a second study, concerning yellow fever vaccine responses in identical twins.

The sequence came from a woman younger than 30 in good health. Sequencing used CD8+ T cells sorted from blood.

CDR3 sequence (DNA): TGTGCCAGCAGCTTAGGAGGATCCGGGACTAGCGGGAGTAATGAGCAGTTCTTC. Translating gives CASSLGGSGTSGSNEQFF. The chain employs TRBV11-3 and TRBJ2-1; the match to TRBD2 covers 14 bases. The germline V gene has CDR1 SGHNT and CDR2 YENEEA. Unmatched junction bases numbered 9, after V lost 1 base and J lost 7 bases. CDR3 length equals 18 residues.